This record looks at one TCR beta chain sequence and its context. Its target is unknown. Given the absence of the conserved phenylalanine or tryptophan at the CDR3 end, a read error is likely. Germline loops: CDR1 LNHDA, CDR2 SQIVND (reference sequence). The CDR3 extends over 15 amino acids. V lost 5 bases, J lost 1 base, and 12 bases lay in between. The data stem from a study of breast tumors, draining lymph nodes, adjacent tissues. Study findings and constraints: Compared with basal-like, luminal-like tumors shared significantly more repertoire with nontumor tissue. Findings are consistent with lymph node origin and intratumoral expansion of most tumor T cells. Data only fit, rather than demonstrated, lymph node origin of most tumor T cells. Tumor TCR diversity was below lymph nodes but above nontumor tissue.

Samples came from axillary lymph nodes draining the breast cancer. In TCRdb, the multiplex PCR reads were re-called with MiXCR into one record per CDR3 protein. The sample shows under 300,000 distinct CDR3 sequences, under 40% of them seen only once. The clonotype was recovered from a female donor with breast cancer. Some clones in this sample may be carry-over from other donors' samples. Sequencing was done on a sample of axillary lymph node tissue. The chain has TRBV19 and TRBJ1-5; perhaps TRBD1 as D (6 bases). CDR3 sequence (DNA): TGTGCCAGTAGTGTCGTTCAGGGGAGCAATCAGCCCCAGCATCTT. Protein product: CASSVVQGSNQPQHL.